Presented here are 17 T cell receptor beta chains from one specimen sequenced in a study of cytomegalovirus exposure and HLA in healthy donors. The PCR made use of 60 Vbeta and 13 Jbeta primers. Produced via immunoSEQ multiplex PCR; TCRdb's table is partial and in-frame only. The table has some 190,000 clones, 76% seen once. The sequenced sample consisted of PBMCs. The source of these receptors is a man between 18 and 29 years old in good health and CMV-seronegative.

The rearrangement links TRBV7-6 to TRBJ2-1; 10 bases agree with TRBD2. Trimming took 4 bases from V and 8 from J; bases not matched to a gene: 11. The CDR3 extends over 16 amino acids. Looked up from germline, CDR1 is SGHVS and CDR2 is FNYEAQ. The CDR3 spells CASSSGLGSGRYEQFF. The DNA of the CDR3 is TGTGCCAGCAGCTCCGGGCTGGGTAGCGGGAGGTATGAGCAGTTCTTC.

The rearrangement uses TRBV29-1 and TRBJ2-7, with 8 bases that match TRBD1. The CDR3 consists of 14 residues. With V trimmed by 7 bases and J by 0 bases, 8 bases remained unmatched. The germline gives CDR1 SQVTM, CDR2 ANQGSEA. The CDR3: CSAKPGQVSYEQYF. Here the CDR3 DNA reads TGCAGCGCTAAACCGGGACAGGTCTCCTACGAGCAGTACTTC.

The CDR3 DNA sequence: TGTGCCAGCAGCTTAGCGGGACAGGGGGCTTACTCTGGGGCCAACGTCCTGACTTTC. This codes for CASSLAGQGAYSGANVLTF. The chain joins TRBV7-2 to TRBJ2-6; 12 bases are shared with TRBD1. The germline V gene has CDR1 SGHTA and CDR2 FQGNSA. V shed 0 bases, J shed 0 bases, and the junction held 3 bases outside the gene matches. The CDR3 has 19 amino acids.

The chain has TRBV29-1 and TRBJ2-7, with a tentative D call TRBD1 (6 bases). The V and J ends lost 7 bases and 2 bases respectively, with 21 bases between them. Germline CDR1 and CDR2: SQVTM and ANQGSEA. The CDR3 runs to 15 residues. The CDR3 here is CSATGRRTAPYEQYF. CDR3 DNA sequence: TGCAGCGCAACCGGCCGCAGGACAGCTCCCTACGAGCAGTACTTC.

The rearrangement uses TRBV28 and TRBJ1-2; D is unclear. V lost 4 bases, J lost 4 bases, and 13 bases lay in between. The CDR3 runs to 14 residues. Germline V gene sequence: CDR1 MDHEN, CDR2 SYDVKM. Here the CDR3 DNA reads TGTGCCAGCAGTTCCCCGAGTTCCGTCTATGGCTACACCTTC. It encodes CASSSPSSVYGYTF.

This chain links TRBV6-6 with TRBJ2-5, with 7 bases fitting TRBD2. With V trimmed by 0 bases and J by 1 base, 2 bases remained unmatched. This CDR3 has 15 amino acids. The germline CDR1 and CDR2 sequences are MNHNY and SVGAGI (reference sequence). The CDR3 sequence: CASSYSGGVQETQYF. Here the CDR3 DNA reads TGTGCCAGCAGTTACTCGGGGGGGGTCCAAGAGACCCAGTACTTC.

The CDR3 loop is CASSPPRTSGVYEQYF. CDR3 nucleotide sequence: TGTGCCAGCAGCCCTCCTCGGACTAGCGGGGTCTACGAGCAGTACTTC. V and J are TRBV7-9 and TRBJ2-7; 12 nucleotides line up with TRBD2. Per germline, CDR1 SEHNR and CDR2 FQNEAQ (reference sequence). The J segment lost 3 bases and the V segment lost 5 bases, leaving 8 bases of the junction unmatched. The CDR3 covers 16 residues.

A few counts support this clone. The J gene is TRBJ1-5, the V gene TRBV6-6; D gene uncertain. The CDR3 consists of 13 residues. V was cut by 6 bases and J by 7 bases, with 13 bases left in between. Germline lookup yields CDR1 MNHNY and CDR2 SVGAGI (reference sequence). The CDR3 sequence is CASRNGFRQPQHF. The DNA for the CDR3 is TGTGCCAGCAGGAACGGTTTTAGACAGCCCCAGCATTTT.

This chain joins TRBV11-1 and TRBJ2-5; D possibly corresponds to TRBD2 (6 bases). The J call is doubtful: the DNA matches TRBJ2-7 better. Germline assignment: CDR1 SGHAT and CDR2 FQDESV (reference sequence). The CDR3 extends over 14 amino acids. For the CDR3, the DNA is TGTGCCAGCAGCTCCCCCGGAGGGCGATACGAGCAGTACTTC. Translated, it gives CASSSPGGRYEQYF.

The rearrangement links TRBV5-4 to TRBJ2-7, with 7 bases aligning to TRBD2. Germline CDR1 and CDR2: SGHNT and YYREEE (reference sequence). The CDR3 spans 14 residues. The V segment lost 3 bases and the J segment 6 bases; nucleotides outside the gene matches: 9. The CDR3 nucleotides read TGTGCCAGCAGCTCCCCACTAGCGAACTCCGAGCAGTACTTC. Its translation: CASSSPLANSEQYF.

The chain links TRBV5-1 to TRBJ2-7; D perhaps matches TRBD2 (6 bases). CDR3 size: 13 residues. The V and J ends lost 5 bases and 4 bases respectively, with 13 bases between them. CDR1 is SGHRS, CDR2 YFSETQ, per germline. CDR3 amino acids: CASRRDSMYEQYF. For the CDR3, the DNA is TGCGCCAGCAGACGGGACTCGATGTACGAGCAGTACTTC.

DNA of the CDR3: TGTGCCAGCAGTGGACAGGTAGATACGCAGTATTTT. This encodes CASSGQVDTQYF. This rearrangement joins TRBV6-5 to TRBJ2-3; 7 bases align to TRBD1. V lost 5 bases and J lost 5; bases outside the gene matches: 1. In germline, CDR1 is MNHEY, CDR2 SVGAGI. The CDR3 has 12 amino acids.

The chain combines TRBV6-5 with TRBJ2-7; 12 bases line up with TRBD2. V was clipped by 6 bases and J by 7 bases; unmatched bases: 7. CDR1 MNHEY and CDR2 SVGAGI come from the germline V gene. This CDR3 is built from 14 residues. The CDR3 spells CASSLLAGGVEQYF. The DNA of the CDR3 is TGTGCCAGCAGCCTTCTAGCGGGAGGGGTTGAGCAGTACTTC.

J is TRBJ1-1 and V is TRBV19; 7 bases agree with TRBD1. Unmatched junction bases numbered 4, after V lost 4 bases and J lost 5 bases. The length of the CDR3 is 13 residues. The germline V gene encodes CDR1 LNHDA and CDR2 SQIVND (reference sequence). CDR3 sequence reads: CASSTTGVTEAFF. The CDR3 bases are TGTGCCAGTAGTACCACAGGGGTGACTGAAGCTTTCTTT.

The chain links TRBV7-9 to TRBJ1-5, with D maybe TRBD1 (5 bases). The ends were cut back, 8 bases at V and 3 bases at J, with 8 bases in the middle. Looked up from germline, CDR1 is SEHNR and CDR2 is FQNEAQ (reference sequence). The CDR3 has 12 amino acids. The CDR3 bases are TGTGCCAGCGGGGCCTACAATCAGCCCCAGCATTTT. This gives the protein CASGAYNQPQHF. The full variable domain, its missing parts supplied by reference TRBV7-9 and TRBJ1-5, is DTGVSQNPRHKITKRGQNVTFRCDPISEHNRLYWYRQTLGQGPEFLTYFQNEAQLEKSRLLSDRFSAERPKGSFSTLEIQRTEQGDSAMYLCASGAYNQPQHFGDGTRLSIL.

This chain links TRBV9 with TRBJ2-4; D is perhaps TRBD1 (5 bases). Trimming left V 4 bases short and J 8 bases short, with 25 bases between. CDR1 SGDLS and CDR2 YYNGEE come from the germline V gene. The CDR3 covers 17 residues. CDR3 in amino acids: CASSSQGTPVRSDIQYF. The CDR3 DNA sequence: TGTGCCAGCAGCTCCCAGGGCACCCCGGTGAGGTCGGACATTCAGTACTTC.

The chain is built from TRBV28 and TRBJ1-1, with D unclear. Germline CDR1 MDHEN, CDR2 SYDVKM. The CDR3 covers 15 residues. Deletions cut 5 bases from V and 5 bases from J, with 18 bases between. In nucleotides, the CDR3 is TGTGCCAGCAGTCTCCCGGCGGGGTTGGGAACTGAAGCTTTCTTT. It encodes CASSLPAGLGTEAFF.